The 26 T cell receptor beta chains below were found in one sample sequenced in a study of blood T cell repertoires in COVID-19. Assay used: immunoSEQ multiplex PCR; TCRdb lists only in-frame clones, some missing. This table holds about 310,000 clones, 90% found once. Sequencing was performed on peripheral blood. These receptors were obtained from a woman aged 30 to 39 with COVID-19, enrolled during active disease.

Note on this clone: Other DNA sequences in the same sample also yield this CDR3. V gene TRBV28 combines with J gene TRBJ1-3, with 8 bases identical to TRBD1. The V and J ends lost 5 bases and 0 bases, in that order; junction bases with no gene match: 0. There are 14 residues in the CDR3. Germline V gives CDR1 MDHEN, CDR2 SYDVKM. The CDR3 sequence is CASSDRGSGNTIYF. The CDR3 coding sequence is TGTGCCAGCAGTGACAGGGGCTCTGGAAACACCATATATTTT.

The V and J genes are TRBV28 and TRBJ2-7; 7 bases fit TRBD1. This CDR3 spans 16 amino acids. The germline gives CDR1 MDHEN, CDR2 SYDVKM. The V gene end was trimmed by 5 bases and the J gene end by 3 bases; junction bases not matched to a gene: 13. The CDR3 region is CASSPSGQNYFYEQYF. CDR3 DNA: TGTGCCAGCAGTCCCTCGGGACAGAATTATTTCTACGAGCAGTACTTC.

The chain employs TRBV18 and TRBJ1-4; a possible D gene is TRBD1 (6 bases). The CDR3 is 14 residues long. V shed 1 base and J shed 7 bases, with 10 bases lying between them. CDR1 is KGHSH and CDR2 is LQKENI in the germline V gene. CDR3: CASSPLRGTEKLFF. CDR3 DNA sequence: TGTGCCAGCTCACCACTCAGGGGAACTGAAAAACTGTTTTTT.

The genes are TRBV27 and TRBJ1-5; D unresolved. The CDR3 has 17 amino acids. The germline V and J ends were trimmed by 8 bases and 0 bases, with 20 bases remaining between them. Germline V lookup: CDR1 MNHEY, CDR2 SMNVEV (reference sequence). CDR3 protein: CASSSRGREDSNQPQHF. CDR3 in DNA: TGTGCCAGCTCTTCTCGTGGACGGGAAGATAGCAATCAGCCCCAGCATTTT.

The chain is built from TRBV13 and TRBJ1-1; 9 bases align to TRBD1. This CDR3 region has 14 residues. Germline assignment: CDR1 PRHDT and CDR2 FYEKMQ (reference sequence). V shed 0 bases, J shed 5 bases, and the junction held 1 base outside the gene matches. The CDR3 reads CASSLGQGATEAFF. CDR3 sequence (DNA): TGTGCCAGCAGCTTAGGACAGGGGGCGACTGAAGCTTTCTTT.

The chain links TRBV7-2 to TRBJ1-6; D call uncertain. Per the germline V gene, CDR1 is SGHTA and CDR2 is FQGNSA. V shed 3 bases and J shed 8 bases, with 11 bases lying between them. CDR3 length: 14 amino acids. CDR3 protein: CASSFIPEDSPLHF. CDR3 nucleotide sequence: TGTGCCAGCAGCTTTATTCCGGAGGATTCACCCCTCCACTTT.

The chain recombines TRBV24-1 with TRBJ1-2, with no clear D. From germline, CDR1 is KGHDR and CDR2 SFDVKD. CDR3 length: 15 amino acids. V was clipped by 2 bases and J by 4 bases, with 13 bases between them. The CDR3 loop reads CATSDSRVGGYGYTF. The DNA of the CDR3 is TGTGCCACCAGTGATTCGAGGGTTGGAGGCTATGGCTACACCTTC.

The CDR3 nucleotides are TGTGCCAGCAGCTGGACAGGGATGGAAGCTTTCTTT. Translated: CASSWTGMEAFF. The chain links TRBV5-4 to TRBJ1-1; 8 bases are a match to TRBD1. Germline values: CDR1 SGHNT, CDR2 YYREEE (reference sequence). The ends lost 3 bases at V and 8 bases at J; junction bases unmatched: 3. The CDR3 has 12 amino acids.

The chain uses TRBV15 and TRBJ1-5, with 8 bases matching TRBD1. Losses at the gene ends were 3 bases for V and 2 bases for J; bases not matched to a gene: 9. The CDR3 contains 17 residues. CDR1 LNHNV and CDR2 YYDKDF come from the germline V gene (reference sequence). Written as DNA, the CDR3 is TGTGCCACCAGCAGTGCCTCGACAGGGGTGGGCAATCAGCCCCAGCATTTT. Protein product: CATSSASTGVGNQPQHF.

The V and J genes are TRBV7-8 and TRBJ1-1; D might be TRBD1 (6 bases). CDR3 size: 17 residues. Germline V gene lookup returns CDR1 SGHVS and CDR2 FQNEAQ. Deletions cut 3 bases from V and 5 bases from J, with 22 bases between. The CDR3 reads CASSFNREGILRTEAFF. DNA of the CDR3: TGTGCCAGCAGCTTTAACAGGGAAGGGATCTTAAGGACTGAAGCTTTCTTT.

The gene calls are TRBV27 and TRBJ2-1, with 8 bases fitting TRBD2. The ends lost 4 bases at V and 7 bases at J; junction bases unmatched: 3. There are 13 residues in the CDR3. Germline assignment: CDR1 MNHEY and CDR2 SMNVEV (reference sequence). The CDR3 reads CASSSLAGNEQFF. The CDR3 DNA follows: TGTGCCAGCAGTTCCTTAGCGGGGAATGAGCAGTTCTTC.

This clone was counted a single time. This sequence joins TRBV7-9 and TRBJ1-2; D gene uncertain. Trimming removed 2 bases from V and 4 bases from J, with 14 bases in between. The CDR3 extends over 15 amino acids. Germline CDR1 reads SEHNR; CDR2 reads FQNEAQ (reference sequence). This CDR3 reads CASSLSASGVYGYTF. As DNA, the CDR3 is TGTGCCAGCAGCTTAAGCGCCTCCGGGGTCTATGGCTACACCTTC.

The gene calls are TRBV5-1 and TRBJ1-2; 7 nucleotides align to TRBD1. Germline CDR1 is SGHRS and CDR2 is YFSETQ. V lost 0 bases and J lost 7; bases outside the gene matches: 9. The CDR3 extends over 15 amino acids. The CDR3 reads CASSLEGASSSGYTF. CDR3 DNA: TGCGCCAGCAGCTTGGAGGGGGCCAGCTCCAGTGGCTACACCTTC.

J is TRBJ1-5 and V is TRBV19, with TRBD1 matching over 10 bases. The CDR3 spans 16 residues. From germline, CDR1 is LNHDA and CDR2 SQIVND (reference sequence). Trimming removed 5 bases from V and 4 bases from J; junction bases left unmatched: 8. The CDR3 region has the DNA TGTGCCAGTAGTCAAGGGGACAGGGGTTTAAATCAGCCCCAGCATTTT. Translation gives CASSQGDRGLNQPQHF.

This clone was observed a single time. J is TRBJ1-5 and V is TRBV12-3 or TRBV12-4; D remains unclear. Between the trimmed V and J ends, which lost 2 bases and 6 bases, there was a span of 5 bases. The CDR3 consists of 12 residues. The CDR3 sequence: CASSLMAQPQHF. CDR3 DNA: TGTGCCAGCAGTTTAATGGCTCAGCCCCAGCATTTT.

CDR3 DNA sequence: TGTGCCAGTAGCCGCCAGGACAGGAGCTCCTACGAGCAGTACTTC. This translates into CASSRQDRSSYEQYF. The chain combines TRBV19 with TRBJ2-7, with 7 positions matching TRBD1. With 6 bases clipped from V and 0 bases from J, the junction kept 8 bases outside the gene matches. The CDR3 has 15 residues. Germline V lookup: CDR1 LNHDA, CDR2 SQIVND (reference sequence).

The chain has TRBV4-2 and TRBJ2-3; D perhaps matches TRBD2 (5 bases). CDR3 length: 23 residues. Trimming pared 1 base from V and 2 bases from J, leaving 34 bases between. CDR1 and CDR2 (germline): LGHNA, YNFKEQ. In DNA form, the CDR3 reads TGTGCCAGCAGCCAAGTATCGAGAACACTTGCACCGCGACTAAGAAAAGCCACAGATACGCAGTATTTT. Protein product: CASSQVSRTLAPRLRKATDTQYF.

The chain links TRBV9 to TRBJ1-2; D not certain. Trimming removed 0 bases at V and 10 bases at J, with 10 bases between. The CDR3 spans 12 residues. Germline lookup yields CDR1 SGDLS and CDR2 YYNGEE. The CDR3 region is CASSVEAGDYTF. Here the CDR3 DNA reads TGTGCCAGCAGCGTAGAAGCGGGTGACTACACCTTC.

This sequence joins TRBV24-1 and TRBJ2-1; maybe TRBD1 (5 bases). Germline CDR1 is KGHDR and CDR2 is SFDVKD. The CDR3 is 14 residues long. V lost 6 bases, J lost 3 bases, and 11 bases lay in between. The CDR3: CATSTEDNYNEQFF. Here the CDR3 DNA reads TGTGCCACCAGTACTGAGGACAACTACAATGAGCAGTTCTTC.

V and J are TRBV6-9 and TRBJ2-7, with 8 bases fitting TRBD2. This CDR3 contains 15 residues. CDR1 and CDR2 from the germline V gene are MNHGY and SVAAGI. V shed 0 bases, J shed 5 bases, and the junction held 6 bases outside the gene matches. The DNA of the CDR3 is TGTGCCAGCAGTTATTCATGGAGCGGGGGAGACGAGCAGTACTTC. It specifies CASSYSWSGGDEQYF.

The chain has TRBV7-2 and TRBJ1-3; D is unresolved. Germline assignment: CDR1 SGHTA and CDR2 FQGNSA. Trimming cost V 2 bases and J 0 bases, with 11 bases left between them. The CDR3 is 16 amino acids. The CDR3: CASSLNRAGSGNTIYF. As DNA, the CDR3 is TGTGCCAGCAGCTTAAACCGGGCGGGCTCTGGAAACACCATATATTTT.

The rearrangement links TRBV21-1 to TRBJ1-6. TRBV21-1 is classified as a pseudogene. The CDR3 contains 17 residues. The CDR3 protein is CASSNVLRGGLGSPLHF. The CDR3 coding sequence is TGTGCCAGCAGCAACGTGCTTCGGGGGGGGCTCGGCTCACCCCTCCACTTT.

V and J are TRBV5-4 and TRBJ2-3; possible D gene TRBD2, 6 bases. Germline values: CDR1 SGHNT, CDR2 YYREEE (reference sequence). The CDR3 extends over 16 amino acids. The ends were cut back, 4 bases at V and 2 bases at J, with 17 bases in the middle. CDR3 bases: TGTGCCAGCAGCGGTTCGGGTAGCGGATTCACAGATACGCAGTATTTT. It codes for CASSGSGSGFTDTQYF.

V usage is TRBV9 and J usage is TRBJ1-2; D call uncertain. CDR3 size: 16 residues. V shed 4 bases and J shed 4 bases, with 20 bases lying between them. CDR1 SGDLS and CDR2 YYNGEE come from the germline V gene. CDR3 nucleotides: TGTGCCAGCAGCCATTATAACCCCCTACGGGGCTATGGCTACACCTTC. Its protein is CASSHYNPLRGYGYTF.

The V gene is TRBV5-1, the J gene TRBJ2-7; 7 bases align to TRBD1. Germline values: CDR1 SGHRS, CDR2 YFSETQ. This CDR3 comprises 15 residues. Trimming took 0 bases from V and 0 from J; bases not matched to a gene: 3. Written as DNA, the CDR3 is TGCGCCAGCAGCTTGGGGACAGGACCCTCCTACGAGCAGTACTTC. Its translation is CASSLGTGPSYEQYF.

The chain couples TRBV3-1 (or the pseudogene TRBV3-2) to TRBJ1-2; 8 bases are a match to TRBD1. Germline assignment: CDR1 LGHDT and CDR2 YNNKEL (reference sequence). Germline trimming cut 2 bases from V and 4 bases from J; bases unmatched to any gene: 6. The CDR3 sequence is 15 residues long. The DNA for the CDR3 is TGTGCCAGCAGCCAAAGCGGGACAGGTCTCTATGGCTACACCTTC. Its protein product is CASSQSGTGLYGYTF.